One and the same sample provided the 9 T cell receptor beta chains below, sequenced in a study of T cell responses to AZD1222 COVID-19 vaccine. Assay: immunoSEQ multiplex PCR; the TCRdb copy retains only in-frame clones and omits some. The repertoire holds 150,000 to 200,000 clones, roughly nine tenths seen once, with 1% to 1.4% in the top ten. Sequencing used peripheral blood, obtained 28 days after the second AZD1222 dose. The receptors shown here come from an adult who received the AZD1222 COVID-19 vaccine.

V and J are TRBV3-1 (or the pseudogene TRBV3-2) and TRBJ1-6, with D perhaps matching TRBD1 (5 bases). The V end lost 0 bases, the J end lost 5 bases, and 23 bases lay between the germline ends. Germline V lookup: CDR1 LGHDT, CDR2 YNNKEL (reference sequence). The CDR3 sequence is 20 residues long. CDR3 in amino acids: CASSQEGPKRRGTHNSPLHF. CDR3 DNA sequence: TGTGCCAGCAGCCAAGAAGGGCCTAAAAGGAGGGGAACTCATAATTCACCCCTCCACTTT.

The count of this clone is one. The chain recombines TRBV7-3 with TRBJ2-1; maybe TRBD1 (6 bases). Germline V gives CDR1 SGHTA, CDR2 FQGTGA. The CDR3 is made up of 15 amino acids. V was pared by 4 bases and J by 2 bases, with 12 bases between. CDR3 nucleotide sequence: TGTGCCAGCAGCTCTCAGACAGGTCCCTACAATGAGCAGTTCTTC. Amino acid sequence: CASSSQTGPYNEQFF.

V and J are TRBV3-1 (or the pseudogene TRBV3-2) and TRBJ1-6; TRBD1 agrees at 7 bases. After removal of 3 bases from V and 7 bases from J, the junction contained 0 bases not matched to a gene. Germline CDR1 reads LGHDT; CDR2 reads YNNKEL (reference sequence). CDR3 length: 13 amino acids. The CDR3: CASSQDRNSPLHF. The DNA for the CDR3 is TGTGCCAGCAGCCAGGACAGGAATTCACCCCTCCACTTT.

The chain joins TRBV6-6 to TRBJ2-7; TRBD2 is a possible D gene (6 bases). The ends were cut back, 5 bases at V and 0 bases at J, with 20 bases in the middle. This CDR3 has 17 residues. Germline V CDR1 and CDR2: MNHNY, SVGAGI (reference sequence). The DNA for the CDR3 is TGTGCCAGCAGTCCCACCCGGGGGACTTTCCGCTCCTACGAGCAGTACTTC. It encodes CASSPTRGTFRSYEQYF.

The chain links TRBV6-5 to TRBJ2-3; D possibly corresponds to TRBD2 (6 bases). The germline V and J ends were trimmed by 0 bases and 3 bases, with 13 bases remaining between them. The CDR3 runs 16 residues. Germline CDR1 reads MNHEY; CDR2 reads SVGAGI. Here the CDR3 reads CASSYSGGLGTDTQYF. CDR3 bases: TGTGCCAGCAGTTACTCGGGGGGTCTGGGGACAGATACGCAGTATTTT.

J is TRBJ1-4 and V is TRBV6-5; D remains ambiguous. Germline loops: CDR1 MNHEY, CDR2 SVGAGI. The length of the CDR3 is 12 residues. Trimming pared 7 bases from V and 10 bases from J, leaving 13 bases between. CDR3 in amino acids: CASTSGVGKLFF. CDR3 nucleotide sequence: TGTGCCAGCACTTCCGGGGTGGGAAAACTGTTTTTT.

CDR3 bases: TGTGCCAGCAGCTTAACTTGGGGGAACACTGAAGCTTTCTTT. Translating it yields CASSLTWGNTEAFF. This rearrangement joins TRBV5-5 to TRBJ1-1; no clear D. This CDR3 comprises 14 residues. V was clipped by 2 bases and J by 1 base, with 9 bases between them. Germline CDR1 is SGHKS and CDR2 is YYEKEE (reference sequence).

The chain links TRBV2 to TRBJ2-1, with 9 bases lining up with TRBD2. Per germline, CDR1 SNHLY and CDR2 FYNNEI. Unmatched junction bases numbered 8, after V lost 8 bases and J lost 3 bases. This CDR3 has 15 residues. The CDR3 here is CASRIAGDLYNEQFF. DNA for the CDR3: TGTGCCAGCCGTATAGCGGGGGACCTCTACAATGAGCAGTTCTTC. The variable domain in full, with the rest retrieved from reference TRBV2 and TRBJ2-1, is EPEVTQTPSHQVTQMGQEVILRCVPISNHLYFYWYRQILGQKVEFLVSFYNNEISEKSEIFDDQFSVERPDGSNFTLKIRSTKLEDSAMYFCASRIAGDLYNEQFFGPGTRLTVL.

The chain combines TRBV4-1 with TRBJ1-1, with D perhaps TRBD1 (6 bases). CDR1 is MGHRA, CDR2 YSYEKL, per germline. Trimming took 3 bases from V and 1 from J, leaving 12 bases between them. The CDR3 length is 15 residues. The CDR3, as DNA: TGCGCCAGCAGCCACCTGACAGGAGGGAACACTGAAGCTTTCTTT. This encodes CASSHLTGGNTEAFF.